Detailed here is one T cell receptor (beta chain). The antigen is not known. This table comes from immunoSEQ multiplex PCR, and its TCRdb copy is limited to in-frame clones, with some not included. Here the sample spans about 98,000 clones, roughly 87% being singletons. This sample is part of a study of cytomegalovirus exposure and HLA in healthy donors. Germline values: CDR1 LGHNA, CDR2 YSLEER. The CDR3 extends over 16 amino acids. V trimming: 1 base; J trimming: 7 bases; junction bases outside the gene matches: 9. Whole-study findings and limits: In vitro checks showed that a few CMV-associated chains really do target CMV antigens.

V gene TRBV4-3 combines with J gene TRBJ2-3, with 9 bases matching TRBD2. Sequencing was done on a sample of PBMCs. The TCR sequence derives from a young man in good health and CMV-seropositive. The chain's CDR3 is CASSQAVDSGGYTQYF. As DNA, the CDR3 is TGCGCCAGCAGCCAAGCCGTCGATAGCGGGGGATATACGCAGTATTTT.